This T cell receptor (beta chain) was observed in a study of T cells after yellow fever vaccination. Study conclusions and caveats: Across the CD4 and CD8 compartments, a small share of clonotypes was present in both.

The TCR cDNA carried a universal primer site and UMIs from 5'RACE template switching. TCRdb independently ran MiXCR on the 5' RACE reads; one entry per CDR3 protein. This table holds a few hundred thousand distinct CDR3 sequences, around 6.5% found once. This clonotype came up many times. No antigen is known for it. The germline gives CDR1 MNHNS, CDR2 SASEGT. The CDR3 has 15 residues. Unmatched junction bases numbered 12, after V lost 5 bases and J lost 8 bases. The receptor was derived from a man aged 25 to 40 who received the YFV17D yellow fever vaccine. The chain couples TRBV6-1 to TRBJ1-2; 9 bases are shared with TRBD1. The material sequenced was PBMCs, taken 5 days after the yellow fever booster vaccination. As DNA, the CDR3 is TGTGCCAGCAGTCTTACTGGGACAGGGCGAAAGGGCTACACCTTC. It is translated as CASSLTGTGRKGYTF.